This T cell receptor beta chain is from a study of CD8 T cells in Susac syndrome. It was with random hexamers that 0.5 to 1 ug RNA was reverse transcribed. A single record per CDR3 protein comes from TCRdb applying MiXCR to the immunoSEQ multiplex PCR reads. The sample includes fewer than 300,000 distinct CDR3 sequences, about 85% of them seen just once. The specimen sequenced was CD8+ T cells from PBMCs. The origin of this receptor is a human donor with multiple sclerosis.

CDR3 coding DNA: TGTGCCAGCAGTGAATGGCTGGGGATGGAGACCCAGTACTTC. Its translation: CASSEWLGMETQYF. This chain connects TRBV2 to TRBJ2-5; D remains ambiguous. The CDR3 is 14 amino acids. Germline CDR1 is SNHLY and CDR2 is FYNNEI. The ends were cut back, 2 bases at V and 5 bases at J, with 12 bases in the middle.